This T cell receptor (beta chain) was obtained from a study of CD8 T cells in ankylosing spondylitis listed by TCRdb under 2017. Regarding the complete study: To find TCR variants linked to disease, the study profiled T cell receptor beta repertoires in ankylosing spondylitis patients and healthy donors. Peripheral blood samples were taken, and synovial fluid was additionally collected from ankylosing spondylitis patients. In total, the full study cohort was made up of some 100 healthy donors and 25 or so ankylosing spondylitis patients.

Findings and caveats that apply to the study as a whole: In peripheral blood, the disease-linked clones were found at relatively low frequencies and had a CD8+ phenotype. Blood from ankylosing spondylitis patients appeared to be characterized by a TCR beta motif composed of eight highly homologous amino acid variants. According to the report, matched synovial fluid samples from ankylosing spondylitis patients were significantly enriched for the disease-linked clones. Some of the motif variants had been reported before in the synovial fluid and blood of reactive arthritis patients, a finding that suggests common disease-initiation mechanisms.

This clonotype was seen only a few times. This clone's antigen is unknown. No much larger clonotype is one base removed from it; base qualities were not supplied. CDR1 and CDR2 were assigned from the germline V gene (reference sequence) as GTSNPN and SVGIG. The V end loses 0 bases and the J end loses 6 bases, and a stretch of 8 bases separates them. The CDR3 goes from the cysteine to the phenylalanine over 13 residues. Only the CDR3 part of the read is kept: 39 bases, read in frame from the first base. TCRdb shows the sequencer as Illumina HiSeq 2500. Quantitative 5'-RACE with molecular barcodes was used to prepare TCR beta libraries. Per the authors' processing: Disease-linked TCR variants were identified with a new computational method built on a probabilistic model of VDJ rearrangement. The public reads were reanalyzed by TCRdb: fastp trimming at Q25, MiXCR alignment, in-frame beta chains only. Rows with one shared CDR3 protein collapse into an entry with the most common genes and DNA. None of the V and J calls come from the authors' own analysis; TCRdb made them. In all, the sample holds just under 550,000 distinct CDR3 sequences, and about 13% of those were seen once. In total, the top ten clones hold 6.5% to 7% of the sample.

Sequenced material: blood, either unsorted or a sorted T cell fraction (not recorded which). Here the chain combines TRBV30 and TRBJ2-2, with the D gene uncertain. The receptor was derived from a male donor with ankylosing spondylitis. Here is the DNA: TGTGCCTGGAGTGTCGGTAGTCCCGGGGAGCTGTTTTTT. This codes for CAWSVGSPGELFF.